Each of the 32 T cell receptor beta chains below was sequenced from the same sample in a study of OX40 agonist ivuxolimab in advanced cancers. Preparation of the library involved the immunoSEQ multiplex PCR assay. The table comes from immuneACCESS by way of TCRdb, which keeps in-frame sequences with V and J called. Part of the clones is missing from these tables; in studies checked, under half for an unresolved V gene and the rest for unknown reasons. A total of tens of thousands of clones appear in this sample, around 80% of them only once. In total, the top ten clones hold under 7% of the sample. The material sequenced was CD4+ or CD8+ T cells sorted from blood, taken in a trial of the OX40 agonist ivuxolimab. The source is an adult with an advanced solid tumor such as melanoma, head and neck, liver or kidney cancer.

This chain connects TRBV7-2 to TRBJ2-7; possibly TRBD2 for D (7 bases). CDR1 is SGHTA, CDR2 FQGNSA, per germline. This CDR3 has 15 amino acids. V was cut by 7 bases and J by 0 bases, with 16 bases left in between. The CDR3 DNA reads as TGTGCCAGCACTCTAGGGGGGGGGAGCTCCTACGAGCAGTACTTC. Translating it yields CASTLGGGSSYEQYF.

CDR3 nucleotide sequence: TGCGCCAGCAGCTTGGGGGCGGGAGTCGAAGATACGCAGTATTTT. It codes for CASSLGAGVEDTQYF. This chain uses TRBV5-1 with TRBJ2-3; the match to TRBD2 covers 7 bases. Trimming at V came to 0 bases and at J to 5 bases, leaving 6 bases not matched to a gene. From germline, CDR1 is SGHRS and CDR2 YFSETQ. The CDR3 runs to 15 residues.

This chain joins TRBV4-3 and TRBJ2-1; 8 nucleotides match TRBD1. Germline V gives CDR1 LGHNA, CDR2 YSLEER. V lost 0 bases and J lost 4; bases outside the gene matches: 11. The CDR3 loop spans 18 amino acids. The DNA for the CDR3 is TGCGCCAGCAGCCAAGATCAAGACAGGGGAATCTCGTACAATGAGCAGTTCTTC. It translates to CASSQDQDRGISYNEQFF.

The chain uses TRBV5-1 and TRBJ1-6, with 10 bases fitting TRBD1. This CDR3 spans 16 amino acids. With 4 bases clipped from V and 7 bases from J, the junction kept 8 bases outside the gene matches. Germline values: CDR1 SGHRS, CDR2 YFSETQ. CDR3 protein: CASSQGQGGSNSPLHF. CDR3 nucleotides: TGCGCCAGCAGCCAAGGACAGGGGGGCTCAAATTCACCCCTCCACTTT.

The V and J genes are TRBV7-2 and TRBJ1-3; D is unclear. Germline V lookup: CDR1 SGHTA, CDR2 FQGNSA. The CDR3 is made up of 16 amino acids. Trimming took 1 base from V and 4 from J, leaving 14 bases between them. CDR3 nucleotide sequence: TGTGCCAGCAGCTTAGAGTCCGGAGGGAGGGGAAACACCATATATTTT. It yields the protein CASSLESGGRGNTIYF.

The gene calls are TRBV19 and TRBJ2-6; D not resolved. The CDR3 spans 14 residues. V lost 3 bases, J lost 1 base, and 4 bases lay in between. The germline V gene has CDR1 LNHDA and CDR2 SQIVND (reference sequence). CDR3 protein: CASSIQSGANVLTF. CDR3 nucleotides: TGTGCCAGTAGTATCCAGTCTGGGGCCAACGTCCTGACTTTC.

This clone has a single count. The chain uses TRBV19 and TRBJ2-5; D is unresolved. The tail of the sequence fits TRBJ2-7 better, so the J call may be wrong. The CDR3 spans 13 residues. Germline values: CDR1 LNHDA, CDR2 SQIVND (reference sequence). The CDR3 loop is CASIDTRTYEQYF. The CDR3 bases are TGTGCCAGTATTGACACCCGAACCTACGAGCAGTACTTC.

The rearrangement uses TRBV9 and TRBJ1-2, with D unclear. Germline CDR1 is SGDLS and CDR2 is YYNGEE. There are 14 residues in the CDR3. Trimming left V 0 bases short and J 2 bases short, with 8 bases between. The CDR3 sequence: CASSVAQSNYGYTF. The CDR3 DNA reads as TGTGCCAGCAGCGTAGCCCAGTCCAACTATGGCTACACCTTC.

The chain combines TRBV6-5 with TRBJ1-3; D possibly corresponds to TRBD1 (6 bases). The germline V and J ends were trimmed by 6 bases and 0 bases, with 9 bases remaining between them. Germline values: CDR1 MNHEY, CDR2 SVGAGI. The CDR3 is made up of 14 amino acids. The CDR3 spells CASSLTGSGNTIYF. In nucleotides, the CDR3 is TGTGCCAGCAGCCTGACAGGCTCTGGAAACACCATATATTTT.

This sequence joins TRBV10-1 and TRBJ2-3; possibly TRBD2 for D (6 bases). Per the germline V gene, CDR1 is WNHNN and CDR2 is SYGVQD (reference sequence). This CDR3 has 15 amino acids. The germline V and J ends were trimmed by 4 bases and 1 base, with 12 bases remaining between them. CDR3 loop: CASSASGAGTDTQYF. CDR3 sequence (DNA): TGCGCCAGCAGTGCGTCGGGAGCCGGCACAGATACGCAGTATTTT.

The chain is built from TRBV19 and TRBJ1-2; D remains unclear. V lost 1 base and J 2 bases, leaving 8 bases between the germline ends. The CDR3 contains 14 residues. Germline V gene lookup returns CDR1 LNHDA and CDR2 SQIVND (reference sequence). CDR3: CASSIVSLNYGYTF. CDR3 nucleotide sequence: TGTGCCAGTAGTATAGTCAGCCTAAACTATGGCTACACCTTC. Full variable domain (remainder filled in from reference TRBV19 and TRBJ1-2): DGGITQSPKYLFRKEGQNVTLSCEQNLNHDAMYWYRQDPGQGLRLIYYSQIVNDFQKGDIAEGYSVSREKKESFPLTVTSAQKNPTAFYLCASSIVSLNYGYTFGSGTRLTVV.

The chain has TRBV5-6 and TRBJ2-5, with D hard to call. Near its end, the DNA agrees better with TRBJ2-7, so the J call may be wrong. The CDR3 consists of 12 residues. In germline, CDR1 is SGHDT, CDR2 YYEEEE. The CDR3 sequence: CASSSTLTEQYF. The CDR3 DNA is TGTGCCAGCAGCTCGACACTTACCGAGCAGTACTTC.

The chain links TRBV19 to TRBJ1-1, with D hard to call. Per the germline V gene, CDR1 is LNHDA and CDR2 is SQIVND (reference sequence). The CDR3 runs 12 residues. V gave up 4 bases and J gave up 1 base, with 4 bases separating them. The CDR3 here is CASSTGNTEAFF. CDR3 DNA sequence: TGTGCCAGTAGTACGGGGAACACTGAAGCTTTCTTT.

The V and J genes are TRBV6-4 and TRBJ2-1, with a tentative D call TRBD2 (6 bases). Germline CDR1 reads MRHNA; CDR2 reads SNTAGT. The CDR3 covers 15 residues. Between the trimmed V and J ends, which lost 2 bases and 6 bases, there was a span of 14 bases. In nucleotides, the CDR3 is TGTGCCAGCAGTGACATTGGCGGGGAAAGCAATGAGCAGTTCTTC. This encodes CASSDIGGESNEQFF.

The V gene is TRBV5-1, the J gene TRBJ2-1, with TRBD2 matching 11 bases. Germline V gene lookup returns CDR1 SGHRS and CDR2 YFSETQ. After removal of 0 bases from V and 8 bases from J, the junction contained 4 bases not matched to a gene. CDR3 length: 15 residues. In DNA form, the CDR3 reads TGCGCCAGCAGCTTGGGACTAGCGGGACTGGATGAGCAGTTCTTC. Amino acid sequence: CASSLGLAGLDEQFF.

The CDR3 protein is CASSADTGFIYEQYF. The CDR3 DNA reads as TGTGCCAGCAGTGCCGACACGGGATTTATCTACGAGCAGTACTTC. The rearrangement uses TRBV27 and TRBJ2-7, with a tentative D call TRBD2 (5 bases). V lost 5 bases and J 3 bases, leaving 17 bases between the germline ends. There are 15 residues in the CDR3. The germline V gene has CDR1 MNHEY and CDR2 SMNVEV (reference sequence).

The chain couples TRBV28 to TRBJ2-1; 9 bases map to TRBD1. The CDR3 is made up of 14 amino acids. Germline assignment: CDR1 MDHEN and CDR2 SYDVKM. V lost 8 bases and J lost 9; bases outside the gene matches: 11. The CDR3 DNA follows: TGTGCCAGCTGGGAGGGACAGGGATTTGGTGAGCAGTTCTTC. It encodes CASWEGQGFGEQFF.

V gene TRBV6-5 combines with J gene TRBJ2-7; D gene ambiguous. This CDR3 contains 15 residues. Trimming cost V 6 bases and J 0 bases, with 15 bases left between them. Looked up from germline, CDR1 is MNHEY and CDR2 is SVGAGI. CDR3 in DNA: TGTGCCAGCAGCCGCAACACAATCAGCTCCTACGAGCAGTACTTC. Translation gives CASSRNTISSYEQYF.

The chain links TRBV4-2 to TRBJ2-5; D gene uncertain. V lost 3 bases, J lost 2 bases, and 10 bases lay in between. This CDR3 is built from 14 residues. Germline CDR1 LGHNA, CDR2 YNFKEQ. CDR3 protein: CASSHATGQETQYF. The CDR3 DNA is TGTGCCAGCAGCCACGCGACCGGGCAAGAGACCCAGTACTTC.

The chain carries TRBV18 and TRBJ1-1; D may be TRBD1 (6 bases). The V end lost 0 bases, the J end lost 1 base, and 9 bases lay between the germline ends. Germline loops: CDR1 KGHSH, CDR2 LQKENI. This CDR3 comprises 15 residues. CDR3 in amino acids: CASSPPGTPNTEAFF. The CDR3 DNA sequence: TGTGCCAGCTCACCACCGGGGACACCGAACACTGAAGCTTTCTTT.

The chain recombines TRBV27 with TRBJ2-7, with D possibly being TRBD1 or TRBD2 (5 bases each). This CDR3 has 13 amino acids. The germline CDR1 and CDR2 sequences are MNHEY and SMNVEV (reference sequence). The V gene lost 6 bases and the J gene lost 3 bases, with 12 bases spanning the gap. This CDR3 reads CASSPGRYYEQYF. CDR3 DNA sequence: TGTGCCAGCAGCCCGGGACGGTACTACGAGCAGTACTTC.

V is TRBV5-1 and J is TRBJ2-5; TRBD2 matches 8 bases. The better agreement between TRBJ2-7 and the DNA end casts doubt on the J call. The CDR3 is 15 amino acids. Germline values: CDR1 SGHRS, CDR2 YFSETQ. The CDR3, as DNA: TGCGCCAGCAGCTTGCGGGACCTTCGGGAGGGCGAGCAGTACTTC. Translating gives CASSLRDLREGEQYF.

The chain has TRBV10-3 and TRBJ1-5, with 10 bases aligning to TRBD1. The CDR3 runs to 15 residues. The V gene's germline CDR1 is ENHRY and CDR2 SYGVKD. Germline trimming cut 3 bases from V and 2 bases from J; bases unmatched to any gene: 1. The CDR3 loop is CAISDGQGGNQPQHF. The CDR3 DNA follows: TGTGCCATCAGTGACGGACAGGGGGGCAATCAGCCCCAGCATTTT.

The CDR3: CASSQVDNSGNTIYF. The CDR3 nucleotides are TGCGCCAGCAGCCAAGTTGACAACTCTGGAAACACCATATATTTT. This chain connects TRBV4-1 to TRBJ1-3; D gene ambiguous. The CDR3 length is 15 residues. CDR1 is MGHRA, CDR2 YSYEKL, per germline. Trimming stripped 1 base from V and 0 bases from J, with 7 bases between.

This chain connects TRBV9 to TRBJ2-5; 10 nucleotides line up with TRBD1. CDR3 size: 12 residues. In germline, CDR1 is SGDLS, CDR2 YYNGEE. Trimming took 7 bases from V and 4 from J; bases not matched to a gene: 1. The CDR3 spells CASGQGVETQYF. The CDR3 bases are TGTGCCAGCGGACAGGGGGTAGAGACCCAGTACTTC.

The gene calls are TRBV7-8 and TRBJ2-1; D possibly matches TRBD1 or TRBD2 (5 bases each). This CDR3 contains 15 residues. V shed 4 bases and J shed 0 bases, with 10 bases lying between them. Germline V gene lookup returns CDR1 SGHVS and CDR2 FQNEAQ. CDR3 bases: TGTGCCAGCAGCTGGGACGGTAGCTCCTACAATGAGCAGTTCTTC. This sequence encodes CASSWDGSSYNEQFF.

This clone was counted only a few times. The CDR3: CACKGQRGRNEQYF. For the CDR3, the DNA is TGTGCCTGCAAAGGCCAACGGGGACGAAACGAGCAGTACTTC. This chain uses TRBV30 with TRBJ2-7; D might be TRBD1 or TRBD2, each matching 5 bases. V was clipped by 6 bases and J by 5 bases, with 20 bases between them. The CDR3 loop spans 14 amino acids. Germline V gives CDR1 GTSNPN, CDR2 SVGIG (reference sequence).

This chain connects TRBV6-5 to TRBJ2-7; a weak D match, TRBD2 (5 bases). From germline, CDR1 is MNHEY and CDR2 SVGAGI. V was pared by 6 bases and J by 0 bases, with 15 bases between. This CDR3 is built from 15 residues. CDR3 in DNA: TGTGCCAGCAGCCCTTATTTGAGGGCCTCCTACGAGCAGTACTTC. It specifies CASSPYLRASYEQYF.

The chain employs TRBV5-6 and TRBJ1-5, with 11 bases identical to TRBD1. Germline CDR1 and CDR2: SGHDT and YYEEEE. V shed 3 bases and J 1 base; nucleotides not matched to a gene: 12. This CDR3 comprises 19 residues. The CDR3: CASSYYQDRGLGSNQPQHF. CDR3 sequence (DNA): TGTGCCAGCAGCTATTATCAGGACAGGGGGCTGGGGAGCAATCAGCCCCAGCATTTT.

This clone was found once. The J gene is TRBJ1-1, the V gene TRBV7-2; weak D call: TRBD1 (5 bases). This CDR3 has 14 amino acids. V lost 2 bases and J lost 11, with 18 bases in between. Germline assignment: CDR1 SGHTA and CDR2 FQGNSA. This CDR3 is CASSLQGISGGAFF. The DNA for the CDR3 is TGTGCCAGCAGCTTACAGGGTATTAGTGGTGGGGCTTTCTTT. Complete variable domain (other parts from reference TRBV7-2 and TRBJ1-1): GAGVSQSPSNKVTEKGKDVELRCDPISGHTALYWYRQSLGQGLEFLIYFQGNSAPDKSGLPSDRFSAERTGGSVSTLTIQRTQQEDSAVYLCASSLQGISGGAFFGQGTRLTVV.

The chain couples TRBV19 to TRBJ2-5; TRBD1 or TRBD2 may be the D gene (5 bases each). This CDR3 comprises 13 residues. The germline gives CDR1 LNHDA, CDR2 SQIVND (reference sequence). V lost 3 bases and J 5 bases, leaving 10 bases between the germline ends. The CDR3 is CASSISGTETQYF. The CDR3 nucleotides read TGTGCCAGTAGTATTTCAGGGACGGAGACCCAGTACTTC.

This clone appeared a single time. This rearrangement joins TRBV5-1 to TRBJ2-1, with 8 bases fitting TRBD2. Germline CDR1 is SGHRS and CDR2 is YFSETQ. The V segment lost 0 bases and the J segment 3 bases; nucleotides outside the gene matches: 5. The CDR3 loop spans 16 amino acids. The CDR3 reads CASSLEAGVNYNEQFF. Written as DNA, the CDR3 is TGCGCCAGCAGCTTGGAAGCGGGAGTGAACTACAATGAGCAGTTCTTC.